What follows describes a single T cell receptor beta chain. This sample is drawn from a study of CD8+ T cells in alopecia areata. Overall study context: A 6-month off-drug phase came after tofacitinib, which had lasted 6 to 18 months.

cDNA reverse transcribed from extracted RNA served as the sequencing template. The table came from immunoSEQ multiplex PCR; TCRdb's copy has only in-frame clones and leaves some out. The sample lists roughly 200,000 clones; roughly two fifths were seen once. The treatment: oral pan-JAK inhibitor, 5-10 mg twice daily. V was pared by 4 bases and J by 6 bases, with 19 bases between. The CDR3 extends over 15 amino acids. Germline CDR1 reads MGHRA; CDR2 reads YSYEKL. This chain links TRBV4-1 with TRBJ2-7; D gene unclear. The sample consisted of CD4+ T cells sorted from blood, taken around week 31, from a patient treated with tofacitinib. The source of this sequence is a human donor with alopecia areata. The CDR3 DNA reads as TGCGCCAGCAGCCCCCGAGGCGGTATGTCGGGCGAGCAGTACTTC. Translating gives CASSPRGGMSGEQYF.